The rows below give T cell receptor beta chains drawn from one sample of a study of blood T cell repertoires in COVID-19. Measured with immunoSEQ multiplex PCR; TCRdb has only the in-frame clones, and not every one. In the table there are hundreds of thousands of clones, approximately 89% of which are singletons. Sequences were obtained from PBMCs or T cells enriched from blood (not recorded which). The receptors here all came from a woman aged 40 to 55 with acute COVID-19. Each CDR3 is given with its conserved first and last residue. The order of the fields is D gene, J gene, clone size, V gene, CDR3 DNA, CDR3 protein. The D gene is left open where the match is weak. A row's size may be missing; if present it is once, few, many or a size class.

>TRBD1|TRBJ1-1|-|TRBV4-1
TGCGCCAGCAGCCAGGGGACAGGGGTGACTGAAGCTTTCTTT
CASSQGTGVTEAFF
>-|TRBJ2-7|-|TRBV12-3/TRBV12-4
TGTGCCAGCAGTTTTAGAACCTACGAGCAGTACTTC
CASSFRTYEQYF
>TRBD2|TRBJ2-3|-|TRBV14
TGTGCCAGCAGCCTCCGCGTTGTTTCCGGGAGGGCAGGTTCTGGCACAGATACGCAGTATTTT
CASSLRVVSGRAGSGTDTQYF
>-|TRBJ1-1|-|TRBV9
TGTGCCAGCAGCGTCGCAGGGCCCAAACAGAACACTGAAGCTTTCTTT
CASSVAGPKQNTEAFF
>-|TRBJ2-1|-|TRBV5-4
TGTGCCAGCCTTGGCTCATCGCGGGGTGAGCAGTTCTTC
CASLGSSRGEQFF
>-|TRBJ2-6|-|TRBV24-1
TGTGCCACCAGTGATTCCGCTGGGGCCAACGTCCTGACTTTC
CATSDSAGANVLTF
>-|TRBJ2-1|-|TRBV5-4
TGTGCCAGCAGCTTTCAGGATGGAAATGAGCAGTTCTTC
CASSFQDGNEQFF
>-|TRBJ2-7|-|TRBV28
TGTGCCAGCGTCCGTGGGGGCAGCTACGAGCAGTACTTC
CASVRGGSYEQYF
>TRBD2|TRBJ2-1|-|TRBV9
TGTGCCAGCAGCGTCGGGGGGACTAGCGGTTTTAGTGAGCAGTTCTTC
CASSVGGTSGFSEQFF
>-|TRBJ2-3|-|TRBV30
TGTGCCCATGAAGGACAGAGTATCACAGATACGCAGTATTTT
CAHEGQSITDTQYF
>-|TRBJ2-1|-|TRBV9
TGTGCCAGCAGCAACCTCGGCGGAAGGTACAATGAGCAGTTCTTC
CASSNLGGRYNEQFF
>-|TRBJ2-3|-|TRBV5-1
TGCGCCAGCAGCATTCTAGCGTTTAGCACAGATACGCAGTATTTT
CASSILAFSTDTQYF
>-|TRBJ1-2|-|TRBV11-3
TGTGCCAGCAGCTTAGGAGGGGGAAACTATGGCTACACCTTC
CASSLGGGNYGYTF
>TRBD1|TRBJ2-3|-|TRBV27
TGTGCCAGCAGTTCACTAGGACAGGGATGGGATACGCAGTATTTT
CASSSLGQGWDTQYF
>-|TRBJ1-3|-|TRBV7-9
TGTGCCAGCAGCTTAGATGGGGGGAACACCATATATTTT
CASSLDGGNTIYF
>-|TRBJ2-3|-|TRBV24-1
TGTGCCACCAGTGATCCGGGACAATTCACAGATACGCAGTATTTT
CATSDPGQFTDTQYF
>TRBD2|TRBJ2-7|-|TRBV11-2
TGTGCCAGCAGCACGCGACTAGCGGGAACGTACGAGCAGTACTTC
CASSTRLAGTYEQYF
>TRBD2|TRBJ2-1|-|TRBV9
TGTGCCAGCAGCGTAACGGGAGGGATCAACAATGAGCAGTTCTTC
CASSVTGGINNEQFF
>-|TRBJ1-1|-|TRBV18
TGTGCCAGCTCACCACCGAACCCCGGGGGGACTGAAGCTTTCTTT
CASSPPNPGGTEAFF
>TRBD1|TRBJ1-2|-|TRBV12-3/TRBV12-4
TGTGCCAGCAGCTCACAGGGGGTTGATGGCTACACCTTC
CASSSQGVDGYTF
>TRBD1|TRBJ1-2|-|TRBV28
TGTGCCAGCAGCTCGGGACAGGGGTATTATGGCTACACCTTC
CASSSGQGYYGYTF
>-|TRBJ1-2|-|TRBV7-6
TGTGCCAGCAGCTTACGGGCTCCGGAGGACAGCGCTAACTATGGCTACACCTTC
CASSLRAPEDSANYGYTF
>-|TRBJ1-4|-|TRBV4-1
TGCGCCAGCAGCCAAGACAGGGAGGAGGGTGAAAAACTGTTTTTT
CASSQDREEGEKLFF
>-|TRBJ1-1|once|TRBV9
TGTGCCAGCAGCACCATAGACTCCCCGGTAGTCGCTTTCTTT
CASSTIDSPVVAFF
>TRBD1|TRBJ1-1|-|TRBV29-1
TGCAGCGTTGAAGACCGCCAGGGGGCTCTCGGTGAAGCTTTCTTT
CSVEDRQGALGEAFF
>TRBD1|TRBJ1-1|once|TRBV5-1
TGCGCCAGCGTAGAGGGGACAGTGAACACTGAAGCTTTCTTT
CASVEGTVNTEAFF
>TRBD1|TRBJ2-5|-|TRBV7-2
TGTGCCAGCAGCTTAGCCAGGGTCGGGACAGTAGACCAAGAGACCCAGTACTTC
CASSLARVGTVDQETQYF
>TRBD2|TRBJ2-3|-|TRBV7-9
TGTGCCAGCAGCGAGAGGACTAGCGGGAGGAGGGATACGCAGTATTTT
CASSERTSGRRDTQYF
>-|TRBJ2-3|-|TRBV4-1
TGCGCCAGCAGCCAAGGGAAATCGGCGGAGTACACAGATACGCAGTATTTT
CASSQGKSAEYTDTQYF
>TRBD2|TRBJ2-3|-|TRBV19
TGTGCCAGTAGTATAGATCCTGGGGGGGACACGCAGTATTTT
CASSIDPGGDTQYF
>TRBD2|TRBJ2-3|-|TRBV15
TGTGCCACAAATTGGGCTAGCGGGAGCGCAGATACGCAGTATTTT
CATNWASGSADTQYF
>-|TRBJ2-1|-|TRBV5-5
TGTGCCAGCAGCGGAACTTGGCAGGGAACGTCCCATGAGCAGTTCTTC
CASSGTWQGTSHEQFF
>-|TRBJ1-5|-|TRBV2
TGTGCCAGCAGTACGCTCGAAGCACGTCAGCCCCAGCATTTT
CASSTLEARQPQHF
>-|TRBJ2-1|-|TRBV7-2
TGTGCCAGCAGCATTCCTAGGAACGGCAATGAGCAGTTCTTC
CASSIPRNGNEQFF
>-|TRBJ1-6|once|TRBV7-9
TGTGCCAGCAGCTCCGGGAATAATTCACCCCTCCACTTT
CASSSGNNSPLHF
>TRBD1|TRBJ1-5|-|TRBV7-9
TGTGCCAGCAGCCCGGACAGGGTTAGCAATCAGCCCCAGCATTTT
CASSPDRVSNQPQHF
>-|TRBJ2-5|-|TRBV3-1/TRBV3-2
TGTGCCAGCAGCCAAGATCGGGTTGTCCAAGAGACCCAGTACTTC
CASSQDRVVQETQYF
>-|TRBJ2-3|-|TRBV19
TGTGCCAGTACCCCTCCCGGCGGGGAAACAGATACGCAGTATTTT
CASTPPGGETDTQYF
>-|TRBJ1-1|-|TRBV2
TGTGCCAGCAGTACACAGGGCAACACTGAAGCTTTCTTT
CASSTQGNTEAFF
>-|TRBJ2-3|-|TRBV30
TGTGCCTGGAATGGCGGGGAGAGCACAGATACGCAGTATTTT
CAWNGGESTDTQYF
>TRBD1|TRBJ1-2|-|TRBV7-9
TGTGCCAGCAGCTCTAGGGGGACACCAACAGGGGAACGCGGCTACACCTTC
CASSSRGTPTGERGYTF
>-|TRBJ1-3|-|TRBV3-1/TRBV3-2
TGTGCCAGCAGCCCACGGGACATCGGAAACACCATATATTTT
CASSPRDIGNTIYF
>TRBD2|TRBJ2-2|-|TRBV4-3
TGCGCCAGCAGCCAAGAATCCCCGGGACAGGGACTAGCGGGAGACACCGGGGAGCTGTTTTTT
CASSQESPGQGLAGDTGELFF
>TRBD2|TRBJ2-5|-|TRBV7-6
TGTGCCAGCAGCTCCAGACTAGCGGGGTCGCAAGAGACCCAGTACTTC
CASSSRLAGSQETQYF
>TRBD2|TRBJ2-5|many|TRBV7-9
TGTGCCAGCAGCTCCTCTAGCGGGACGTACTTC
CASSSSSGTYF
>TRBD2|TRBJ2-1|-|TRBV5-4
TGTGCCAGCAGCGGGGGAATTAGCGGGAGACTTTACAATGAGCAGTTCTTC
CASSGGISGRLYNEQFF
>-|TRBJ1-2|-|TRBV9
TGTGCCAGCAGCGGTTCTATGGGGGCAGGATATGGCTACACCTTC
CASSGSMGAGYGYTF
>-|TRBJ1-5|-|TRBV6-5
TGTGCCACCCAAAAGAGGGCAGGCAATCAGCCCCAGCATTTT
CATQKRAGNQPQHF
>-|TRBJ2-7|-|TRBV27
TGTGCCAGCACTGCCTCGATCGGGACTCTGCCCTACGAGCAGTACTTC
CASTASIGTLPYEQYF
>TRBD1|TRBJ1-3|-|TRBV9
TGTGCCAGCAGCGTCGTCGGACAGGCAGAGAGGACCATATATTTT
CASSVVGQAERTIYF
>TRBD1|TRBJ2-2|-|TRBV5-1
TGCGCCAGCAGCTTGGAAGGGACAGGGCCAACCGGGGAGCTGTTTTTT
CASSLEGTGPTGELFF
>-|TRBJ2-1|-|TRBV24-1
TGTGCCACCAGTGATTTTTTTCACAATAATGAGCAGTTCTTC
CATSDFFHNNEQFF
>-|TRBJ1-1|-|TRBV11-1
TGTGCCAGCAGCTCCCGAACCCCGACAGCTTATATTGAAGCTTTCTTT
CASSSRTPTAYIEAFF
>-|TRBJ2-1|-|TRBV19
TGTGCCAGTAGTATGGGGCGGGATGTTAATGAGCAGTTCTTC
CASSMGRDVNEQFF
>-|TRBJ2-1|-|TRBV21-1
TGTGCCACCTCCGGGACAGGGGGCGATGAGCAGTTCTTC
CATSGTGGDEQFF